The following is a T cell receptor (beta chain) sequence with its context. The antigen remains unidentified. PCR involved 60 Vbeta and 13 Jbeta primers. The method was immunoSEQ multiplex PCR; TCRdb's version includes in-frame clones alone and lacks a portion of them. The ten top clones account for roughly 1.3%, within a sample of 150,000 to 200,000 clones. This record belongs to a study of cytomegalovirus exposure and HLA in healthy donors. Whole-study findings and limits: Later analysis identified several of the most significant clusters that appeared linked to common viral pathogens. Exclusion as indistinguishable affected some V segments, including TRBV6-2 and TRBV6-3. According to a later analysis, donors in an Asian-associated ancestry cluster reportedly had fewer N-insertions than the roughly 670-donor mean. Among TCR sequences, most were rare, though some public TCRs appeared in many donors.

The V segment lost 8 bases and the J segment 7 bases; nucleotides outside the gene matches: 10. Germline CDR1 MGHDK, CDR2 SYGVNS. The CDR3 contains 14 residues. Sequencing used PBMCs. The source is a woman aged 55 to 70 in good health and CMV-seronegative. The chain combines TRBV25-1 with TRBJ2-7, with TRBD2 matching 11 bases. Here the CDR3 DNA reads TGTGCCAGCGCAGTAGGGGCTAGCGGGGGGGAGCAGTACTTC. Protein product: CASAVGASGGEQYF.